The 25 T cell receptor beta chains reported below all come from one sample, sequenced in a study of OX40 agonist ivuxolimab in advanced cancers. Repertoires were generated with immunoSEQ multiplex PCR, while TCRdb's copy carries only in-frame clones and drops some. This repertoire shows 55,000 to 70,000 clones, around 85% found once; its top ten account for 6.1%. Material: CD4+ or CD8+ T cells sorted from blood, obtained in a trial of the OX40 agonist ivuxolimab. These receptors originate from an adult with an advanced solid tumor such as melanoma, head and neck, liver or kidney cancer.

J is TRBJ1-2 and V is TRBV29-1, with a tentative D call TRBD1 (5 bases). The length of the CDR3 is 13 residues. Germline lookup yields CDR1 SQVTM and CDR2 ANQGSEA. This CDR3 reads CTVGQLGNYGYTF. DNA for the CDR3: TGCACCGTGGGGCAGTTGGGGAACTATGGCTACACCTTC.

The CDR3 DNA reads as TGTGCCAGCAGCCCCGGGACAGATAACAATGAAAAACTGTTTTTT. This translates into CASSPGTDNNEKLFF. The J gene is TRBJ1-4, the V gene TRBV7-9; 7 nucleotides agree with TRBD1. There are 15 residues in the CDR3. Germline assignment: CDR1 SEHNR and CDR2 FQNEAQ (reference sequence). V was pared by 5 bases and J by 5 bases, with 8 bases of the junction left unmatched.

The chain carries TRBV7-9 and TRBJ1-1; D gene unclear. Per germline, CDR1 SEHNR and CDR2 FQNEAQ (reference sequence). The CDR3 extends over 13 amino acids. V was pared by 5 bases and J by 3 bases, with 10 bases between. The CDR3 spells CASSPLYDTEAFF. The CDR3 region has the DNA TGTGCCAGCAGCCCCTTGTATGACACTGAAGCTTTCTTT.

The V gene is TRBV5-4, the J gene TRBJ1-2, with 8 bases that match TRBD1. Losses at the gene ends were 4 bases for V and 8 bases for J; bases not matched to a gene: 13. Per the germline V gene, CDR1 is SGHNT and CDR2 is YYREEE (reference sequence). The CDR3 consists of 15 residues. CDR3: CASSPGQADGRGYTF. Here the CDR3 DNA reads TGTGCCAGCAGCCCGGGACAGGCGGACGGGAGGGGCTACACCTTC.

The rearrangement links TRBV18 to TRBJ2-5; TRBD2 matches at 14 bases. Germline assignment: CDR1 KGHSH and CDR2 LQKENI. The ends lost 6 bases at V and 4 bases at J; junction bases unmatched: 13. This CDR3 is 18 amino acids long. The CDR3: CASSLGTSGSSSVETQYF. The CDR3 DNA is TGTGCCAGCTCTCTCGGGACTAGCGGGAGTTCCTCGGTAGAGACCCAGTACTTC.

The rearrangement joins TRBV7-9 to TRBJ1-1, with D possibly TRBD1 on 5 matching bases. The CDR3 runs to 12 residues. Germline V gene lookup returns CDR1 SEHNR and CDR2 FQNEAQ (reference sequence). Trimming took off 4 bases at V and 8 bases at J, with 11 bases between the two ends. In nucleotides, the CDR3 is TGTGCCAGCAGCTCAAGGGGCCGGGAAGCTTTCTTT. Translated: CASSSRGREAFF.

In this sample, this clone turned up once. The chain recombines TRBV6-5 with TRBJ2-3; D ambiguous. The CDR3 contains 15 residues. CDR1 is MNHEY, CDR2 SVGAGI, per germline. V was pared by 6 bases and J by 5 bases, with 18 bases between. CDR3 sequence reads: CASRPLDGHQDTQYF. The CDR3 DNA sequence: TGTGCCAGCAGACCTCTGGACGGGCATCAAGATACGCAGTATTTT.

The chain employs TRBV11-2 and TRBJ2-2; 9 bases fit TRBD1. The V gene's germline CDR1 is SGHAT and CDR2 FQNNGV. V lost 5 bases, J lost 8 bases, and 6 bases stayed unmatched. CDR3 length: 14 residues. The DNA of the CDR3 is TGTGCCAGCAGCATACAGGGGGCAACGGGGGAGCTGTTTTTT. It codes for CASSIQGATGELFF.

The chain couples TRBV5-1 to TRBJ1-2, with D unresolved. Per germline, CDR1 SGHRS and CDR2 YFSETQ. Trimming removed 0 bases at V and 4 bases at J, with 10 bases between. This CDR3 region has 14 residues. The CDR3 nucleotides are TGCGCCAGCAGCTTGGAGGCAGGCTTCTATGGCTACACCTTC. Translating gives CASSLEAGFYGYTF.

The chain is built from TRBV30 and TRBJ1-3, with 12 bases that match TRBD1. Germline V lookup: CDR1 GTSNPN, CDR2 SVGIG (reference sequence). Losses at the gene ends were 5 bases for V and 4 bases for J; bases not matched to a gene: 9. The CDR3 loop spans 16 amino acids. CDR3 sequence: CAWGTGTGGAGNTIYF. The DNA of the CDR3 is TGTGCCTGGGGTACCGGGACAGGGGGCGCGGGAAACACCATATATTTT. Filled out from reference TRBV30 and TRBJ1-3, the complete variable domain reads SQTIHQWPATLVQPVGSPLSLECTVEGTSNPNLYWYRQAAGRGLQLLFYSVGIGQISSEVPQNLSASRPQDRQFILSSKKLLLSDSGFYLCAWGTGTGGAGNTIYFGEGSWLTVV.

The chain employs TRBV19 and TRBJ2-1; 10 bases match TRBD2. The CDR3 runs to 17 residues. Trimming cost V 5 bases and J 7 bases; bases outside gene matches: 14. CDR1 and CDR2 (germline): LNHDA, SQIVND (reference sequence). The DNA of the CDR3 is TGTGCCAGTAGTCTCAGCTCGGCTAGCGGGAGTCGAAATGAGCAGTTCTTC. Translated: CASSLSSASGSRNEQFF.

V is TRBV19 and J is TRBJ2-1, with unresolved D. The CDR3 loop spans 13 amino acids. Looked up from germline, CDR1 is LNHDA and CDR2 is SQIVND (reference sequence). V lost 4 bases to trimming and J lost 9 bases, with 13 bases between them. CDR3 residues: CASSTGRTVEQFF. CDR3 bases: TGTGCCAGTAGTACGGGCCGGACCGTTGAGCAGTTCTTC.

This sequence joins TRBV19 and TRBJ2-2, with D perhaps matching TRBD1 (6 bases). The CDR3 sequence is 15 residues long. Germline V CDR1 and CDR2: LNHDA, SQIVND (reference sequence). Deletions cut 1 base from V and 6 bases from J, with 12 bases between. The CDR3 loop reads CASSIGTGSSGELFF. The DNA for the CDR3 is TGTGCCAGTAGTATAGGTACAGGGTCTTCCGGGGAGCTGTTTTTT.

The J gene is TRBJ2-1, the V gene TRBV5-1, with 9 positions matching TRBD2. V lost 4 bases to trimming and J lost 8 bases; unmatched junction nucleotides: 10. The CDR3 is 15 amino acids. In germline, CDR1 is SGHRS, CDR2 YFSETQ. CDR3 in amino acids: CASSTLAGLHDEQFF. CDR3 DNA: TGCGCCAGCAGCACCCTAGCGGGGCTGCACGATGAGCAGTTCTTC.

The chain couples TRBV4-3 to TRBJ2-4; perhaps TRBD1 as D (6 bases). Trimming left V 0 bases short and J 0 bases short, with 12 bases between. CDR3 length: 17 residues. The germline V gene has CDR1 LGHNA and CDR2 YSLEER. CDR3 in DNA: TGCGCCAGCAGCCAAGATCGGCAGGGGCTAGCCAAAAACATTCAGTACTTC. Translated: CASSQDRQGLAKNIQYF.

This clone is a singleton in its sample. The chain is built from TRBV19 and TRBJ1-3; D is possibly TRBD1 (6 bases). From germline, CDR1 is LNHDA and CDR2 SQIVND (reference sequence). The CDR3 length is 13 residues. V lost 6 bases and J 1 base, leaving 7 bases between the germline ends. The CDR3 DNA follows: TGTGCCAGTAGACAGGGTTCTGGAAACACCATATATTTT. Translation gives CASRQGSGNTIYF.

This clone has a count of ten or more. This chain links TRBV5-6 with TRBJ1-5, with D unclear. V lost 1 base and J 5 bases, leaving 7 bases between the germline ends. Germline CDR1 reads SGHDT; CDR2 reads YYEEEE. The CDR3 has 13 residues. CDR3 sequence: CASSLRPDQPQHF. The CDR3 DNA reads as TGTGCCAGCAGCTTGAGACCCGATCAGCCCCAGCATTTT.

The chain recombines TRBV10-3 with TRBJ1-5, with D unclear. With 5 bases removed from V and 5 bases from J, the gap between germline ends came to 16 bases. Per germline, CDR1 ENHRY and CDR2 SYGVKD. The length of the CDR3 is 15 residues. The chain's CDR3 is CAISLGPAHDQPQHF. The DNA of the CDR3 is TGTGCCATCAGTCTCGGACCAGCGCATGATCAGCCCCAGCATTTT.

This chain joins TRBV4-3 and TRBJ2-5; 9 bases match TRBD1. This CDR3 has 16 amino acids. Germline V gene sequence: CDR1 LGHNA, CDR2 YSLEER. Losses at the gene ends were 1 base for V and 4 bases for J; bases not matched to a gene: 7. CDR3 amino acids: CASSQGSGTGLETQYF. DNA of the CDR3: TGCGCCAGCAGCCAAGGATCCGGGACAGGGCTAGAGACCCAGTACTTC.

The chain links TRBV9 to TRBJ1-3; TRBD1 agrees at 10 bases. V shed 3 bases, J shed 0 bases, and the junction held 6 bases outside the gene matches. In germline, CDR1 is SGDLS, CDR2 YYNGEE. This CDR3 contains 17 residues. CDR3 DNA: TGTGCCAGCAGCGGGGGACAGGGGTTGTCCTCTGGAAACACCATATATTTT. This encodes CASSGGQGLSSGNTIYF.

The chain recombines TRBV7-8 with TRBJ2-2, with a tentative D call TRBD2 (5 bases). Deletions cut 5 bases from V and 5 bases from J, with 24 bases between. The CDR3 totals 18 residues. The germline CDR1 and CDR2 sequences are SGHVS and FQNEAQ. CDR3 amino acids: CASSARGSGNILTGELFF. DNA of the CDR3: TGTGCCAGCAGCGCCCGGGGTTCGGGGAATATATTAACCGGGGAGCTGTTTTTT. Full variable domain (outside the CDR3, taken from reference TRBV7-8 and TRBJ2-2): GAGVSQSPRYKVAKRGQDVALRCDPISGHVSLFWYQQALGQGPEFLTYFQNEAQLDKSGLPSDRFFAERPEGSVSTLKIQRTQQEDSAVYLCASSARGSGNILTGELFFGEGSRLTVL.

This clone came up once. This chain uses TRBV5-1 with TRBJ2-2; 10 nucleotides agree with TRBD2. The CDR3 totals 15 residues. The germline CDR1 and CDR2 sequences are SGHRS and YFSETQ. J gave up 3 bases and V 7 bases, and 6 bases lay outside the gene matches. CDR3: CASSLAGAYTGELFF. CDR3 bases: TGCGCCAGCTCCCTAGCGGGGGCTTACACCGGGGAGCTGTTTTTT.

This chain joins TRBV7-3 and TRBJ2-5; either TRBD1 or TRBD2 may supply D (6 bases each). The V end lost 5 bases, the J end lost 4 bases, and 14 bases lay between the germline ends. This CDR3 is built from 14 residues. The germline gives CDR1 SGHTA, CDR2 FQGTGA. CDR3 nucleotides: TGTGCCAGCAGCCAACAGGGAGGAGGAGAGACCCAGTACTTC. It encodes CASSQQGGGETQYF. The full variable domain, with the rest looked up from reference TRBV7-3 and TRBJ2-5, is GAGVSQTPSNKVTEKGKYVELRCDPISGHTALYWYRQSLGQGPEFLIYFQGTGAADDSGLPNDRFFAVRPEGSVSTLKIQRTERGDSAVYLCASSQQGGGETQYFGPGTRLLVL.

The chain employs TRBV11-1 and TRBJ2-3; D not resolved. V shed 5 bases and J shed 2 bases, with 14 bases lying between them. The CDR3 totals 15 residues. CDR1 is SGHAT and CDR2 is FQDESV in the germline V gene (reference sequence). Here the CDR3 reads CASSKSGRLTDTQYF. The CDR3 bases are TGTGCCAGCAGCAAATCCGGACGGCTCACAGATACGCAGTATTTT.

The chain joins TRBV18 to TRBJ2-7; D may match TRBD1 or TRBD2 (5 bases each). This CDR3 has 16 residues. The V gene lost 3 bases and the J gene lost 0 bases, with 15 bases spanning the gap. Germline V CDR1 and CDR2: KGHSH, LQKENI. CDR3 in DNA: TGTGCCAGCTCACCGCCTCTCCGGGACGGCTCCTACGAGCAGTACTTC. It specifies CASSPPLRDGSYEQYF.